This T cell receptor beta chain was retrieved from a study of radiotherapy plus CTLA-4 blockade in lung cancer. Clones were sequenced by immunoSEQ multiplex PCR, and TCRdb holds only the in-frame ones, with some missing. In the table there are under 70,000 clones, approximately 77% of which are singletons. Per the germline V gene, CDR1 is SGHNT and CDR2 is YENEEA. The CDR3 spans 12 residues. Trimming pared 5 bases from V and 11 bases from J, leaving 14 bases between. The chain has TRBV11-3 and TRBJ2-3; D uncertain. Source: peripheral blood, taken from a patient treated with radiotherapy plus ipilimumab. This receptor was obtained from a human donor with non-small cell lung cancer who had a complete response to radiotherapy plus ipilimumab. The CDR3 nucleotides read TGTGCCAGCAGCGCAGGCTTCCCGGAGCAGTATTTT. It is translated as CASSAGFPEQYF.